This T cell receptor (beta chain) is drawn from a study of blood T cell repertoires in COVID-19. This CDR3 spans 17 amino acids. CDR1 is KGHSH, CDR2 LQKENI, per germline. Losses at the gene ends were 2 bases for V and 4 bases for J; bases not matched to a gene: 5. The protocol was immunoSEQ multiplex PCR, while the TCRdb copy is restricted to in-frame clones and leaves out a portion. The table shows 50,000 or so clones, with 85% to 90% occurring only once. The sequence derives from a man aged 35-49 years with active COVID-19. This chain uses TRBV18 with TRBJ2-6; 10 nucleotides match TRBD1. The sample taken for sequencing was peripheral blood. In DNA, the CDR3 is TGTGCCAGCTCACCAGGACAGGGGGAGTGGGGGGCCAACGTCCTGACTTTC. Its protein is CASSPGQGEWGANVLTF.